This TCR beta chain comes out of a study of HIV-infected patients and healthy controls. Antiretroviral therapy had run roughly three months, about 14 weeks, before follow-up blood collection. Whole blood was used without fractionation, so all unsorted peripheral T cells were included. This clonotype is termed medium-sized (0.01 to 0.1%). cDNA was made from approximately 500 ng RNA using alpha and beta constant primers. Using multiplexing indices, alpha and beta chain libraries were generated apart by chain-specific third strand synthesis. Each CDR3 protein gets one entry after TCRdb re-called the 5' RACE reads with MiXCR. The sample records approximately 7,000 distinct CDR3 sequences, 7.4% being singletons. V lost 6 bases and J 0 bases, leaving 15 bases between the germline ends. The CDR3 spans 16 residues. From germline, CDR1 is MDHEN and CDR2 SYDVKM.

The sequence was obtained from an adult with HIV infection. The V and J genes are TRBV28 and TRBJ1-3; D is undetermined. This material consisted of blood, taken during antiretroviral therapy. The CDR3 protein is CASRKSTHLSGNTIYF. The DNA of the CDR3 is TGTGCCAGCAGAAAGTCCACCCACCTCTCTGGAAACACCATATATTTT.